The 8 T cell receptor beta chains reported below all come from one sample, sequenced in a study of CD8 T cells in Susac syndrome. RNA, at about 0.5 to 1 ug, was reverse transcribed with random hexamers. TCRdb passed the immunoSEQ multiplex PCR reads through MiXCR, listing each CDR3 protein once. The sample holds some 240,000 distinct CDR3 sequences, about 95% seen once. Specimen: CD4+ T cells from PBMCs. These receptors were taken from a human donor with Susac syndrome.

V usage is TRBV5-4 and J usage is TRBJ2-7; perhaps TRBD1 as D (5 bases). The ends were cut back, 1 base at V and 2 bases at J, with 13 bases in the middle. Germline V gene lookup returns CDR1 SGHNT and CDR2 YYREEE (reference sequence). The length of the CDR3 is 15 residues. The CDR3 DNA reads as TGTGCCAGCAGCTTGTACGAGACAGCGACCTACGAGCAGTACTTC. Its translation: CASSLYETATYEQYF.

J is TRBJ2-7 and V is TRBV29-1, with 15 bases matching TRBD2. Germline CDR1 reads SQVTM; CDR2 reads ANQGSEA. The CDR3 totals 11 residues. The trim removed 7 bases at V and 12 bases at J, leaving 4 bases unmatched. CDR3 in amino acids: CSGGTSGRRYF. The CDR3 DNA follows: TGCAGCGGCGGGACTAGCGGGAGGCGGTACTTC.

This chain uses TRBV20-1 with TRBJ2-3; 10 positions agree with TRBD2. Germline loops: CDR1 DFQATT, CDR2 SNEGSKA (reference sequence). The CDR3 is made up of 13 amino acids. Trimming cost V 4 bases and J 6 bases; bases outside gene matches: 4. The chain's CDR3 is CSATSGSRDTQYF. CDR3 bases: TGCAGTGCTACTAGCGGGAGTAGGGATACGCAGTATTTT.

V gene TRBV20-1 combines with J gene TRBJ2-3; unclear D gene. The CDR3 has 13 residues. V was cut by 2 bases and J by 4 bases, with 10 bases left in between. Germline V gene data show CDR1 as DFQATT and CDR2 as SNEGSKA (reference sequence). The CDR3 DNA reads TGCAGTGCTAGAACGTCGGGCCCAGATACGCAGTATTTT. Protein: CSARTSGPDTQYF.

The chain recombines TRBV30 with TRBJ2-2; tentative D call: TRBD1 (6 bases). Germline CDR1 GTSNPN, CDR2 SVGIG (reference sequence). V was cut by 2 bases and J by 6 bases, with 10 bases left in between. CDR3 length: 13 residues. The CDR3 sequence: CAWSLQGPGELFF. As DNA, the CDR3 is TGTGCCTGGAGTCTACAGGGCCCCGGGGAGCTGTTTTTT.

The chain uses TRBV15 and TRBJ1-2; D is unclear. V lost 3 bases, J lost 2 bases, and 7 bases lay in between. CDR1 and CDR2 from the germline V gene are LNHNV and YYDKDF (reference sequence). CDR3 length equals 13 residues. The CDR3 reads CATSSGGNYGYTF. Here the CDR3 DNA reads TGTGCCACCAGCAGCGGCGGAAACTATGGCTACACCTTC.

The chain employs TRBV20-1 and TRBJ1-4; D is perhaps TRBD1 (5 bases). V lost 6 bases and J lost 2, with 13 bases in between. The CDR3 length is 14 residues. Germline V lookup: CDR1 DFQATT, CDR2 SNEGSKA (reference sequence). Here the CDR3 reads CSAGVGYTNEKLFF. For the CDR3, the DNA is TGCAGTGCGGGGGTGGGGTATACTAATGAAAAACTGTTTTTT.

The gene calls are TRBV24-1 and TRBJ2-5, with D possibly matching TRBD1 (6 bases). V lost 3 bases, J lost 1 base, and 11 bases lay in between. Per germline, CDR1 KGHDR and CDR2 SFDVKD. The CDR3 covers 15 residues. The CDR3 is CATSDPRGTQETQYF. CDR3 bases: TGTGCCACCAGTGATCCCAGGGGTACCCAAGAGACCCAGTACTTC.